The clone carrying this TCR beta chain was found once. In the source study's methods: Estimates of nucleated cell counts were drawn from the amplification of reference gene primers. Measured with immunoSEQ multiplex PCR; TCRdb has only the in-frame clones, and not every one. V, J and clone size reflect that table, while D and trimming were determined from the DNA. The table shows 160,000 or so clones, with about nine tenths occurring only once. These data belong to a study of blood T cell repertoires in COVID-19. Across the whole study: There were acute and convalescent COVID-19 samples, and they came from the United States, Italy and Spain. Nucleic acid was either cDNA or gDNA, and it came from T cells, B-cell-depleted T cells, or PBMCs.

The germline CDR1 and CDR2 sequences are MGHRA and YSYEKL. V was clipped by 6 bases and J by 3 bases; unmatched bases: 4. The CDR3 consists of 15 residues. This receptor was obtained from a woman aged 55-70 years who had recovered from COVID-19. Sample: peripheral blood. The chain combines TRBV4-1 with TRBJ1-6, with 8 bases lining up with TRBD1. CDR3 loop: CASRRTGNYNSPLHF. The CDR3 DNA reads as TGCGCCAGCAGAAGGACAGGGAACTATAATTCACCCCTCCACTTT.